These T cell receptor beta chains were read from a single sample in a study of blood T cell repertoires in COVID-19. TCRdb keeps only in-frame clones here, not all; method: immunoSEQ multiplex PCR. Of under 150,000 clones listed, approximately 84% were seen once; the top ten hold about 1.3%. Source material: peripheral blood. These receptors were taken from a man aged 55 to 70 with acute or convalescent COVID-19. Both conserved end residues are part of each CDR3. Each record gives: clone size, V gene, J gene, D gene, CDR3 protein, CDR3 DNA. The D gene is left open where the match is weak. Rows may omit the clone size; those that give it use once, few, many or a size class.

size: once
V: TRBV18
J: TRBJ1-5
D: TRBD1
CDR3: CASSPGQGVYSNQPQHF
DNA: TGTGCCAGCTCACCGGGACAGGGAGTTTATAGCAATCAGCCCCAGCATTTT

size: NA
V: TRBV5-1
J: TRBJ1-5
D: NA
CDR3: CASSLVGGSNQPQHF
DNA: TGCGCCAGCAGCTTGGTAGGGGGTAGCAATCAGCCCCAGCATTTT

size: NA
V: TRBV7-9
J: TRBJ2-7
D: NA
CDR3: CASSLQGGPRAHEQYF
DNA: TGTGCCAGCAGCCTCCAGGGGGGCCCGAGGGCCCACGAGCAGTACTTC

size: NA
V: TRBV6-4
J: TRBJ2-2
D: TRBD2
CDR3: CASSEEPTSGSGELFF
DNA: TGTGCCAGCAGTGAGGAGCCTACTAGCGGTTCCGGGGAGCTGTTTTTT

size: NA
V: TRBV28
J: TRBJ2-5
D: NA
CDR3: CASSFTGSQETQYF
DNA: TGTGCCAGCAGTTTCACGGGGAGCCAAGAGACCCAGTACTTC

size: NA
V: TRBV7-9
J: TRBJ1-1
D: NA
CDR3: CASSSGGGGTEAFF
DNA: TGTGCCAGCAGCTCAGGCGGCGGGGGCACTGAAGCTTTCTTT

size: NA
V: TRBV21-1
J: TRBJ1-1
D: NA
CDR3: CASSKARTQGGTEAFF
DNA: TGTGCCAGCAGCAAAGCGCGTACGCAGGGTGGTACTGAAGCTTTCTTT

size: NA
V: TRBV12-3/TRBV12-4
J: TRBJ2-3
D: NA
CDR3: CASTGARAQYF
DNA: TGTGCCAGCACGGGAGCCCGAGCGCAGTATTTT

size: NA
V: TRBV6-2/TRBV6-3
J: TRBJ1-5
D: TRBD1
CDR3: CASSDGQVPQPQHF
DNA: TGTGCCAGCAGTGACGGACAGGTCCCTCAGCCCCAGCATTTT

size: NA
V: TRBV5-1
J: TRBJ1-6
D: TRBD1
CDR3: CASGGTDNNSPLHF
DNA: TGCGCCAGCGGAGGGACAGATAATAATTCACCCCTCCACTTT

size: once
V: TRBV5-8
J: TRBJ2-2
D: TRBD1
CDR3: CASSGRTGGEYTGELFF
DNA: TGTGCCAGCAGCGGGAGGACAGGGGGCGAATACACCGGGGAGCTGTTTTTT

size: NA
V: TRBV19
J: TRBJ2-3
D: TRBD2
CDR3: CASSSGTSGARPQYF
DNA: TGTGCCAGTAGCTCCGGGACTAGCGGGGCGCGGCCGCAGTATTTT

size: NA
V: TRBV7-2
J: TRBJ2-7
D: TRBD2
CDR3: CASSTASGYEQYF
DNA: TGTGCCAGCAGCACCGCTAGCGGCTACGAGCAGTACTTC

size: NA
V: TRBV4-2
J: TRBJ2-2
D: TRBD2
CDR3: CASSQGLREGGELFF
DNA: TGTGCCAGCAGCCAAGGTTTACGGGAGGGCGGGGAGCTGTTTTTT

size: NA
V: TRBV18
J: TRBJ1-1
D: TRBD1
CDR3: CASSSTGVNTEAFF
DNA: TGTGCCAGCTCAAGTACAGGGGTGAACACTGAAGCTTTCTTT

size: NA
V: TRBV6-1
J: TRBJ2-5
D: NA
CDR3: CASSEVGGETQYF
DNA: TGTGCCAGCAGTGAAGTTGGGGGGGAGACCCAGTACTTC

size: NA
V: TRBV7-6
J: TRBJ2-5
D: NA
CDR3: CASSILRDNQETQYF
DNA: TGTGCCAGCAGCATACTCCGGGACAACCAAGAGACCCAGTACTTC

size: few
V: TRBV7-3
J: TRBJ2-3
D: TRBD1
CDR3: CASSLDRGLTDTQYF
DNA: TGTGCCAGCAGCTTAGACAGGGGGCTTACAGATACGCAGTATTTT

size: NA
V: TRBV27
J: TRBJ1-1
D: TRBD1
CDR3: CASSGPRGTEEAFF
DNA: TGTGCCAGCAGTGGTCCCCGCGGGACAGAGGAAGCTTTCTTT

size: once
V: TRBV19
J: TRBJ2-3
D: TRBD1
CDR3: CASSRQGAFGTDTQYF
DNA: TGTGCCAGTAGCCGACAGGGGGCATTTGGCACAGATACGCAGTATTTT

size: NA
V: TRBV13
J: TRBJ1-1
D: NA
CDR3: CASSSTTTEAFF
DNA: TGTGCCAGCAGCTCGACCACTACCGAAGCTTTCTTT

size: NA
V: TRBV6-5
J: TRBJ1-2
D: TRBD1
CDR3: CASSYSGTGGSGYTF
DNA: TGTGCCAGCAGTTACTCCGGGACAGGGGGCTCCGGCTACACCTTC

size: once
V: TRBV10-1
J: TRBJ2-3
D: NA
CDR3: CASSRTVLQGDKADTQYF
DNA: TGCGCCAGCAGTCGAACGGTATTACAGGGCGACAAGGCAGATACGCAGTATTTT

size: NA
V: TRBV5-1
J: TRBJ1-2
D: NA
CDR3: CASSSQSLETVGGGSYGYTF
DNA: TGCGCCAGCAGCTCTCAGAGCCTCGAGACCGTAGGGGGAGGGTCCTATGGCTACACCTTC

size: NA
V: TRBV3-1/TRBV3-2
J: TRBJ2-3
D: NA
CDR3: CASSPLSQGGTDTQYF
DNA: TGTGCCAGCAGCCCGTTATCACAGGGTGGCACAGATACGCAGTATTTT

size: once
V: TRBV7-3
J: TRBJ2-5
D: NA
CDR3: CASSRQGLQETQYF
DNA: TGTGCCAGCAGTCGACAGGGACTCCAAGAGACCCAGTACTTC